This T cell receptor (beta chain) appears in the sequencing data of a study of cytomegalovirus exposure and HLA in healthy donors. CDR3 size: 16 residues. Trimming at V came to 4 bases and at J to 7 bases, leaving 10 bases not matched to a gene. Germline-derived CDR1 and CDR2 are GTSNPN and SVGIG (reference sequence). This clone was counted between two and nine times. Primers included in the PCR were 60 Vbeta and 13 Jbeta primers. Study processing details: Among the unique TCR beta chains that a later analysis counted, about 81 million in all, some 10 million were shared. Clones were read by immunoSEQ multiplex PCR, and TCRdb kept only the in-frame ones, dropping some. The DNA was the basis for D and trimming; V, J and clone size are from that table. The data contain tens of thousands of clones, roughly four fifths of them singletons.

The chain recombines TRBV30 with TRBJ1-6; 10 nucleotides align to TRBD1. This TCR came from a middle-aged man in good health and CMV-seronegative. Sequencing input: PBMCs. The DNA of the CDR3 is TGTGCCTGGACAGTGACAGGGGGCAATGGGAATTCACCCCTCCACTTT. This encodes CAWTVTGGNGNSPLHF.